Sequencing of this T cell receptor beta chain was carried out in a study of Ad26.COV2.S vaccination and SARS-CoV-2 variants (dated by TCRdb to the early 2020s). Regarding the study in general: Donors in the vaccine arm were drawn from COV1001, a multicentre, randomized, double-blind, placebo-controlled phase I-IIa trial testing Ad26.COV2.S in healthy adults. The TCR-sequenced set comprised approximately 30 samples: about 19 Ad26.COV2.S vaccine recipients, 5 placebo recipients and 8 SARS-CoV-2 convalescent individuals. The specificity and breadth of SARS-CoV-2-reactive T cell receptors after Ad26.COV2.S vaccination were assessed by TCRbeta repertoire sequencing. Trial participants were randomized into five groups of five: low-dose or high-dose Ad26.COV2.S given once or twice, or placebo on both occasions. Dosing of Ad26.COV2.S was intramuscular, at either 5x10^10 or 1x10^11 viral particles, delivered as one shot or as two shots spaced 56 days apart. Investigators did not know the trial group allocation while performing experiments and assessing outcomes.

Summary of the overall study and its limitations: It was noted by the authors that total T cell responses may have been underestimated by the TCR breadth and depth analyses. The study lacked the statistical power to compare responses across vaccine doses or regimens. After vaccination, spike-specific CD8+ and CD4+ T cell responses were reported to show substantial breadth. Compared with placebo recipients, Ad26.COV2.S recipients showed higher spike-specific TCR breadth (P = 0.0014). Vaccine and placebo recipients had similar non-spike TCR breadth, a finding consistent with the vaccine containing only spike.

This clone has only one observation. Its antigen is currently not known. No base quality information exists; no much larger clone differs at one position. Explained via the paper, the treatment or condition label denotes: around 19 received Ad26.COV2.S at low or high dose, single or two shots; about 5 received placebo; per-sample allocation not given. Repertoires of vaccine and placebo recipients were sequenced from samples collected on day 63 after the first injection. Cohort 1b enrolled about two dozen adults aged 18-55 years at a single site in Boston, USA, between 29 July and 7 August 2020. Ad26.COV2.S was a replication-incompetent adenovirus type 26 vector that expressed a prefusion-stabilized SARS-CoV-2 spike protein derived from the original Wuhan strain. The immunoSEQ Assay was used to sequence TCRbeta CDR3 regions. After extraction, genomic DNA underwent amplification by bias-controlled multiplex PCR, followed by high-throughput sequencing. In the authors' own workflow: To quantify the absolute abundance of each unique TCRbeta CDR3 region, sequences were collapsed and filtered. Usable DNA was measured by amplifying reference genes present in all nucleated cells, and TCRbeta template counts were normalized to that usable DNA to estimate T cell fraction. Repertoire TCRs were annotated as SARS-CoV-2-specific when V gene, CDR3 amino acid sequence and J gene were exactly matched to a known reactive TCR set. MIRA supplied the reference SARS-CoV-2 TCR set, which was filtered for enrichment in COVID-19-positive ImmuneCODE repertoires so that public or cross-reactive TCRs were removed. Based on the MIRA antigens, annotated TCRs were further analysed at the level of specific ORF or position within ORF. Breadth was defined as annotated unique rearrangements over total unique productive rearrangements; depth was the summed frequency of those rearrangements. Two-sided Wilcoxon rank-sum tests were applied when comparing TCR breadth between groups. The immuneACCESS repertoire file appears here via TCRdb, limited to in-frame rearrangements. These files lack a portion of the clones; in checked studies, under half of the deficit traces to unresolved V genes, and the cause of the others is not known. V and J calls and clone size are given by that table; D and trimming were obtained from the DNA. The sample data list about 350,000 clones, and 80% to 90% of these were observed just once. Approximately 4.5% of the sample is in the top ten clones.

This TCR was sampled from a person between 18 and 65 years old who received the Ad26.COV2.S COVID-19 vaccine or a placebo. This sample comprised peripheral blood, obtained in a trial of Ad26.COV2.S vaccine versus placebo.

The CDR3 amino acid sequence is: CASSRDYADTQYF. At the DNA level, the sequence is TGTGCCAGCAGTCGGGACTATGCAGATACGCAGTATTTT. This chain is built from TRBV7-9 and TRBJ2-3, and 7 bases in between align with TRBD2. CDR1 and CDR2 were assigned from the germline V gene (reference sequence) as SEHNR and FQNEAQ. Inclusive of the bounding cysteine and phenylalanine, the CDR3 is 13 residues long. The entry retains the CDR3 DNA only, 39 bases that are in frame from base 1. V lost 6 bases and J lost 4 bases, and the count of bases not matched to a germline gene is 4.